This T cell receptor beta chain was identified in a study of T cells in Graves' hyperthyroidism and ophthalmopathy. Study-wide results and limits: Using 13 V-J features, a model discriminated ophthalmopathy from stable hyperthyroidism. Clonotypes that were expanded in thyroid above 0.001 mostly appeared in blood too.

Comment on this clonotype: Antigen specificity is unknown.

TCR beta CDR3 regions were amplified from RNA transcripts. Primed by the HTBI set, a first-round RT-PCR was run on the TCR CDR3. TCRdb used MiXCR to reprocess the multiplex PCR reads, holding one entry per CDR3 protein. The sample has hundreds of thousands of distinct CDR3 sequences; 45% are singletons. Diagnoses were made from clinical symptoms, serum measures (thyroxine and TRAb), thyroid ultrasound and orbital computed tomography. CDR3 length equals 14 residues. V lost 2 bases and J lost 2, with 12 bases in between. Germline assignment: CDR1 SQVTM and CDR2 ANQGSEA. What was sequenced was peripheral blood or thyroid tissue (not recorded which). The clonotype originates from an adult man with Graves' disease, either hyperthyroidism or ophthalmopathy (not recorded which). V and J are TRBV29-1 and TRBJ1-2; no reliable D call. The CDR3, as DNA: TGCAGCGTTGAAACGGTAGGGCGGAACTATGGCTACACCTTC. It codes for CSVETVGRNYGYTF.